The 28 T cell receptor beta chains below come from one sample, sequenced in a study of identical twins. Via MiXCR, TCRdb re-called the 5' RACE reads, giving one row per CDR3 protein. Of some 710,000 distinct CDR3 sequences in the sample, roughly 6% were seen once. Material: naive T cells sorted from blood. The receptor set was obtained from a man aged 18-30 years in good health.

This clonotype has a count of ten or more. The chain uses TRBV12-3 or TRBV12-4 and TRBJ1-6, with TRBD1 matching over 9 bases. The CDR3 has 15 residues. Losses at the gene ends were 6 bases for V and 7 bases for J; bases not matched to a gene: 7. The CDR3 region is CASRTGQGRNSPLHF. The DNA of the CDR3 is TGTGCCAGCAGAACCGGACAGGGGAGGAATTCACCCCTCCACTTT.

This clonotype was observed a few times. This chain connects TRBV27 to TRBJ1-1; 7 nucleotides align to TRBD1. V was pared by 1 base and J by 2 bases, with 4 bases of the junction left unmatched. The CDR3 extends over 15 amino acids. Germline V gene sequence: CDR1 MNHEY, CDR2 SMNVEV (reference sequence). Here the CDR3 reads CASSLFWDSNTEAFF. For the CDR3, the DNA is TGTGCCAGCAGTTTATTCTGGGACAGTAACACTGAAGCTTTCTTT.

At least ten counts were recorded for this clonotype. The rearrangement uses TRBV5-1 and TRBJ2-1; tentatively, D is TRBD1 or TRBD2 (5 bases each). Trimming removed 6 bases from V and 8 bases from J, with 24 bases in between. CDR3 length: 16 residues. The V gene's germline CDR1 is SGHRS and CDR2 YFSETQ. The CDR3, as DNA: TGCGCCAGCACCCGGGACGTCGGTCGATGGTTCGATGAGCAGTTCTTC. This codes for CASTRDVGRWFDEQFF.

In its sample, this clonotype was seen many times. The chain recombines TRBV12-3 or TRBV12-4 with TRBJ2-5, with D perhaps TRBD2 (5 bases). The CDR3 loop spans 13 amino acids. The V end was cut by 5 bases, the J end by 2 bases, with 9 bases between. The CDR3 bases are TGTGCCAGCAGTAGAGCGGCTCAAGAGACCCAGTACTTC. It is translated as CASSRAAQETQYF.

The rearrangement links TRBV18 to TRBJ2-7; 9 bases agree with TRBD1. Germline assignment: CDR1 KGHSH and CDR2 LQKENI. V lost 5 bases to trimming and J lost 3 bases; unmatched junction nucleotides: 5. CDR3 length equals 14 residues. The CDR3 DNA sequence: TGTGCCAGCTCATCCCGGGACAGGGTCTACGAGCAGTACTTC. Encoded protein: CASSSRDRVYEQYF.

The table lists this clonotype with many counts. V usage is TRBV12-3 or TRBV12-4 and J usage is TRBJ2-1; either TRBD1 or TRBD2 may fit D (5 bases each). This CDR3 comprises 16 residues. Trimming took 5 bases from V and 6 from J, leaving 20 bases between them. CDR3 DNA sequence: TGTGCCAGCAGTGTATACCGGGACCACACCTTCAATGAGCAGTTCTTC. This sequence encodes CASSVYRDHTFNEQFF.

This clonotype was seen many times. The chain recombines TRBV5-1 with TRBJ2-1; 12 positions match TRBD2. The V gene's germline CDR1 is SGHRS and CDR2 YFSETQ. The J segment lost 1 base and the V segment lost 5 bases, leaving 10 bases of the junction unmatched. CDR3 size: 18 residues. This chain's CDR3 is CASSNDGTSGLSYNEQFF. CDR3 sequence (DNA): TGCGCCAGCAGTAATGATGGGACTAGCGGGTTGTCCTACAATGAGCAGTTCTTC. Filled out from reference TRBV5-1 and TRBJ2-1, the complete variable domain reads KAGVTQTPRYLIKTRGQQVTLSCSPISGHRSVSWYQQTPGQGLQFLFEYFSETQRNKGNFPGRFSGRQFSNSRSEMNVSTLELGDSALYLCASSNDGTSGLSYNEQFFGPGTRLTVL.

This clonotype has a count of ten or more. The chain uses TRBV6-5 and TRBJ2-5, with D possibly being TRBD2 (6 bases). V dropped 5 bases and J dropped 2 bases, with 15 bases sitting between them. This CDR3 is 15 amino acids long. Germline V CDR1 and CDR2: MNHEY, SVGAGI. CDR3 nucleotides: TGTGCCAGCAGTCACCTTAGCGGAACGCAAGAGACCCAGTACTTC. It is translated as CASSHLSGTQETQYF.

The sample holds many counts of this clonotype. The V gene is TRBV20-1, the J gene TRBJ1-1, with 9 positions matching TRBD1. The CDR3 runs 14 residues. Trimming removed 8 bases from V and 1 base from J; junction bases left unmatched: 8. CDR1 is DFQATT, CDR2 SNEGSKA, per germline (reference sequence). DNA for the CDR3: TGCAGTCCGACAGGGGGTCTCCAGAACACTGAAGCTTTCTTT. As protein: CSPTGGLQNTEAFF.

This clonotype was observed at least ten times. The CDR3 region is CASSTSTASSYNSPLHF. CDR3 coding DNA: TGTGCCAGCAGTACGAGTACCGCAAGCTCCTATAATTCACCCCTCCACTTT. This chain uses TRBV27 with TRBJ1-6; D is ambiguous. The germline V gene encodes CDR1 MNHEY and CDR2 SMNVEV (reference sequence). This CDR3 spans 17 amino acids. V was shortened by 5 bases and J by 0 bases, with 14 bases between the two germline ends.

This clonotype was seen at least ten times. The rearrangement joins TRBV18 to TRBJ2-3; tentatively, D is TRBD2 (6 bases). The ends were cut back, 3 bases at V and 1 base at J, with 14 bases in the middle. The CDR3 length is 16 residues. From germline, CDR1 is KGHSH and CDR2 LQKENI. CDR3 nucleotide sequence: TGTGCCAGCTCACCCAAGACTACGGGGGGCACAGATACGCAGTATTTT. This codes for CASSPKTTGGTDTQYF.

The chain has TRBV11-2 and TRBJ1-2; tentatively, D is TRBD1 (5 bases). The CDR3 is made up of 15 amino acids. Germline V lookup: CDR1 SGHAT, CDR2 FQNNGV. The V gene lost 2 bases and the J gene lost 3 bases, with 13 bases spanning the gap. The DNA for the CDR3 is TGTGCCAGCAGCTTATTCCATTCGGGGGACTATGGCTACACCTTC. Amino acids: CASSLFHSGDYGYTF. Variable domain in full (rest from reference TRBV11-2 and TRBJ1-2): EAGVAQSPRYKIIEKRQSVAFWCNPISGHATLYWYQQILGQGPKLLIQFQNNGVVDDSQLPKDRFSAERLKGVDSTLKIQPAKLEDSAVYLCASSLFHSGDYGYTFGSGTRLTVV.

In its sample, this clonotype was seen a few times. CDR3 nucleotide sequence: TGTGCCAGCAGCACCTTTACAGGGGATAATGAAAAACTGTTTTTT. This sequence encodes CASSTFTGDNEKLFF. The chain couples TRBV28 to TRBJ1-4, with 7 nucleotides matching TRBD1. Trimming took 6 bases from V and 4 from J; bases not matched to a gene: 8. The germline CDR1 and CDR2 sequences are MDHEN and SYDVKM. The CDR3 is 15 amino acids.

V usage is TRBV9 and J usage is TRBJ2-2; the D gene is possibly TRBD1 (7 bases). Germline CDR1 and CDR2: SGDLS and YYNGEE. The CDR3 length is 19 residues. V was shortened by 0 bases and J by 0 bases, with 18 bases between the two germline ends. CDR3 bases: TGTGCCAGCAGCGTAGAATCCAGGGGGGACGGGGCGAACACCGGGGAGCTGTTTTTT. It is translated as CASSVESRGDGANTGELFF. Based on the CDR3 plus reference TRBV9 and TRBJ2-2, the full variable domain is DSGVTQTPKHLITATGQRVTLRCSPRSGDLSVYWYQQSLDQGLQFLIQYYNGEERAKGNILERFSAQQFPDLHSELNLSSLELGDSALYFCASSVESRGDGANTGELFFGEGSRLTVL.

This clonotype has a count of ten or more. V usage is TRBV20-1 and J usage is TRBJ2-1, with 13 bases lining up with TRBD2. This CDR3 has 15 residues. Germline V gene sequence: CDR1 DFQATT, CDR2 SNEGSKA (reference sequence). Trimming removed 0 bases from V and 10 bases from J; junction bases left unmatched: 6. The CDR3 bases are TGCAGTGCTAGAGAAACTAGCGGGAGGGCGGGGGAGCAGTTCTTC. It encodes CSARETSGRAGEQFF.

This clonotype was recorded a few times. The chain recombines TRBV7-9 with TRBJ2-1, with 9 bases fitting TRBD2. The CDR3 is made up of 15 amino acids. The V gene end was trimmed by 6 bases and the J gene end by 9 bases; junction bases not matched to a gene: 12. CDR1 is SEHNR and CDR2 is FQNEAQ in the germline V gene (reference sequence). The DNA of the CDR3 is TGTGCCAGCAGTCCCCGACTAGCGGAGACGACTGAGCAGTTCTTC. The encoded protein is CASSPRLAETTEQFF. The complete variable domain, with remaining parts taken from reference TRBV7-9 and TRBJ2-1, reads DTGVSQNPRHKITKRGQNVTFRCDPISEHNRLYWYRQTLGQGPEFLTYFQNEAQLEKSRLLSDRFSAERPKGSFSTLEIQRTEQGDSAMYLCASSPRLAETTEQFFGPGTRLTVL.

The V call is TRBV14, the J call TRBJ2-1; a weak D match, TRBD2 (6 bases). The CDR3 covers 15 residues. V gave up 5 bases and J gave up 6 bases, with 17 bases separating them. From germline, CDR1 is SGHDN and CDR2 FVKESK. CDR3 loop: CASSNPGTLINEQFF. CDR3 sequence (DNA): TGTGCCAGCAGCAACCCCGGGACTCTCATCAATGAGCAGTTCTTC.

This clonotype was picked up a small number of times. The V call is TRBV5-6, the J call TRBJ2-3; possibly TRBD2 for D (6 bases). The CDR3 is 17 residues long. Trimming stripped 0 bases from V and 0 bases from J, with 14 bases between. CDR1 is SGHDT and CDR2 is YYEEEE in the germline V gene. The CDR3 sequence is CASSLELGTYSTDTQYF. CDR3 in DNA: TGTGCCAGCAGCTTGGAATTAGGGACTTACAGCACAGATACGCAGTATTTT. Looking up the rest from reference TRBV5-6 and TRBJ2-3 gives the full variable domain: DAGVTQSPTHLIKTRGQQVTLRCSPKSGHDTVSWYQQALGQGPQFIFQYYEEEERQRGNFPDRFSGHQFPNYSSELNVNALLLGDSALYLCASSLELGTYSTDTQYFGPGTRLTVL.

CDR3 loop: CASSLSGQGAPASYEQYF. CDR3 coding DNA: TGCGCCAGCAGCTTGTCGGGACAGGGGGCCCCGGCCTCCTACGAGCAGTACTTC. The J gene is TRBJ2-7, the V gene TRBV5-1, with 12 bases matching TRBD1. J lost 0 bases, V lost 1 base, and 8 bases had no gene match. CDR1 and CDR2 from the germline V gene are SGHRS and YFSETQ. The CDR3 length is 18 residues.

This chain uses TRBV29-1 with TRBJ2-4; D perhaps matches TRBD1 (6 bases). Germline CDR1 reads SQVTM; CDR2 reads ANQGSEA. This CDR3 contains 13 residues. V dropped 6 bases and J dropped 5 bases, with 14 bases sitting between them. The chain's CDR3 is CSVGASSENIQYF. The CDR3 nucleotides read TGCAGCGTGGGGGCTAGCAGTGAAAACATTCAGTACTTC.

This clonotype was counted many times. The chain combines TRBV27 with TRBJ2-3; D uncertain. The germline gives CDR1 MNHEY, CDR2 SMNVEV (reference sequence). The CDR3 length is 15 residues. Trimming took 6 bases from V and 4 from J, leaving 17 bases between them. As DNA, the CDR3 is TGTGCCAGCAGCCAAAGGACGCTAGAGCCAGATACGCAGTATTTT. Translating it yields CASSQRTLEPDTQYF.

This clonotype occurred many times. The chain is built from TRBV7-8 and TRBJ2-3, with TRBD2 matching over 8 bases. Trimming at V came to 4 bases and at J to 5 bases, leaving 11 bases not matched to a gene. CDR1 is SGHVS and CDR2 is FQNEAQ in the germline V gene. CDR3 length: 16 amino acids. CDR3 coding DNA: TGTGCCAGCAGCTACCTCGACGCGGGAGGCGTAGATACGCAGTATTTT. As protein: CASSYLDAGGVDTQYF. Full variable domain (outside the CDR3, taken from reference TRBV7-8 and TRBJ2-3): GAGVSQSPRYKVAKRGQDVALRCDPISGHVSLFWYQQALGQGPEFLTYFQNEAQLDKSGLPSDRFFAERPEGSVSTLKIQRTQQEDSAVYLCASSYLDAGGVDTQYFGPGTRLTVL.

A few counts support this clonotype. The V and J genes are TRBV18 and TRBJ2-3, with no clear D. The CDR3 is 13 residues long. Looked up from germline, CDR1 is KGHSH and CDR2 is LQKENI. V was clipped by 1 base and J by 2 bases, with 4 bases between them. As DNA, the CDR3 is TGTGCCAGCTCACCACTGCCCACAGATACGCAGTATTTT. This encodes CASSPLPTDTQYF.

This clonotype was recorded at least ten times. This chain links TRBV12-3 or TRBV12-4 with TRBJ1-4, with 7 bases lining up with TRBD1. This CDR3 has 14 amino acids. V gave up 5 bases and J gave up 8 bases; unmatched junction bases: 8. This CDR3 reads CASSPTGPGEKLFF. The CDR3 bases are TGTGCCAGCAGTCCGACAGGGCCCGGCGAAAAACTGTTTTTT.

This clonotype has a count of ten or more. The chain carries TRBV6-6 and TRBJ1-5; no clear D. The CDR3 length is 12 residues. Germline V gene data show CDR1 as MNHNY and CDR2 as SVGAGI (reference sequence). V gave up 6 bases and J gave up 1 base, with 4 bases separating them. CDR3 DNA sequence: TGTGCCAGCAGGGAGAGCAATCAGCCCCAGCATTTT. This translates into CASRESNQPQHF.

This chain connects TRBV5-1 to TRBJ2-7; TRBD2 is a possible D gene (6 bases). The CDR3 is made up of 12 amino acids. Looked up from germline, CDR1 is SGHRS and CDR2 is YFSETQ. V was cut by 4 bases and J by 6 bases, with 11 bases left in between. CDR3 in amino acids: CASSGGTGEQYF. The CDR3 coding sequence is TGCGCCAGCAGCGGGGGGACGGGCGAGCAGTACTTC. Looking up the rest from reference TRBV5-1 and TRBJ2-7 gives the full variable domain: KAGVTQTPRYLIKTRGQQVTLSCSPISGHRSVSWYQQTPGQGLQFLFEYFSETQRNKGNFPGRFSGRQFSNSRSEMNVSTLELGDSALYLCASSGGTGEQYFGPGTRLTVT.

This clonotype has a count of ten or more. The chain employs TRBV12-3 or TRBV12-4 and TRBJ2-2, with TRBD1 as a possible D gene (6 bases). The CDR3 is 16 residues long. The V gene lost 3 bases and the J gene lost 5 bases, with 16 bases spanning the gap. The CDR3 spells CASSFGQTRTTGELFF. The CDR3 nucleotides are TGTGCCAGCAGTTTCGGACAGACCCGAACAACCGGGGAGCTGTTTTTT.

The chain has TRBV7-7 and TRBJ2-7; D possibly corresponds to TRBD1 (5 bases). Germline CDR1 SSHAT, CDR2 FNYEAQ (reference sequence). The CDR3 sequence is 13 residues long. V was cut by 2 bases and J by 7 bases, with 12 bases left in between. The CDR3 DNA reads as TGTGCCAGCAGCTTAAACCAGGGCTGGGAGCAGTACTTC. It encodes CASSLNQGWEQYF.